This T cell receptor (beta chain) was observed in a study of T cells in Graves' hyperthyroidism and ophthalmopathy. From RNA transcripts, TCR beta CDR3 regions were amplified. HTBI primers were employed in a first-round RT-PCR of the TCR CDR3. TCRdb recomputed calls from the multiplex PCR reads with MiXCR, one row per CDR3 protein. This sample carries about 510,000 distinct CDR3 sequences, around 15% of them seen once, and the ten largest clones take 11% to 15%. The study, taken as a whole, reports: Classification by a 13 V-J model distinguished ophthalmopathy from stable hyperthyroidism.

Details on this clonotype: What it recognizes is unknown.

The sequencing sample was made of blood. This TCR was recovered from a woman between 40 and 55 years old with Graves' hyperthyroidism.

CDR3 sequence: CASSLFEGKNIQYF. DNA of the CDR3: TGTGCCAGCAGTCTCTTCGAGGGCAAAAACATTCAGTACTTC. This chain joins TRBV6-1 and TRBJ2-4, with a possible D match to TRBD2 (5 bases). The CDR3 is 14 amino acids. Germline V gene sequence: CDR1 MNHNS, CDR2 SASEGT. V was clipped by 5 bases and J by 3 bases, with 11 bases between them.